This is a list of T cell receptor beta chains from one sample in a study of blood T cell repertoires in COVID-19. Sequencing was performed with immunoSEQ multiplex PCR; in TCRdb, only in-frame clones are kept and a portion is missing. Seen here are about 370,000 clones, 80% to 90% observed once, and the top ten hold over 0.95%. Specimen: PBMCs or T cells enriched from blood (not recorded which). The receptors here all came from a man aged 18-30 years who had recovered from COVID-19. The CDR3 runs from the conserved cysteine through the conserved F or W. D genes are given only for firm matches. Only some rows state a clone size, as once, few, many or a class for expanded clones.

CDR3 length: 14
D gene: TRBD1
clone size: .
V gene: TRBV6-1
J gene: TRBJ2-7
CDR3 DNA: TGTGCCAGCAGTGATGGGACAGGGTCCCTTGTCTCGTACTTC
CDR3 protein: CASSDGTGSLVSYF

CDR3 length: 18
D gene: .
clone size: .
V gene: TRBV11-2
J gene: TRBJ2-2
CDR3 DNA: TGTGCCAGCAGCTTAGTCGGGCGTCAGCGGGCTTACACCGGGGAGCTGTTTTTT
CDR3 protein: CASSLVGRQRAYTGELFF

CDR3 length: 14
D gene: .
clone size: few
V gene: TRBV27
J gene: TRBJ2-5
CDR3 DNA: TGTGCCAGCAGTTTAGGAGGGACTCAAGAGACCCAGTACTTC
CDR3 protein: CASSLGGTQETQYF

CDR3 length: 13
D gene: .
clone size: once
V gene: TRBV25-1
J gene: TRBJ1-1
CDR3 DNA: TGTGCCAGCAGTGAGCCAGGCGCAGGGGTCGCTTTCTTT
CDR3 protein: CASSEPGAGVAFF

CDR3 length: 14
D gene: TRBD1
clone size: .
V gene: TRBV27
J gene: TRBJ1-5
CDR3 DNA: TGTGCCAGCAGTCGCGGACAGGGTTCTCAGCCCCAGCATTTT
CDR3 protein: CASSRGQGSQPQHF

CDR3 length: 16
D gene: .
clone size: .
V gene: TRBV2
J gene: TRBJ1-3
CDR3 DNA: TGTGCCAGCAGGGACGGGGGGACCTTCTCTGGAAACACCATATATTTT
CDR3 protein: CASRDGGTFSGNTIYF

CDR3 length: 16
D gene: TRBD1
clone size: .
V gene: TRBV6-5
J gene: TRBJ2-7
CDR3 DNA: TGTGCCAGCAGTTACGCAGTACCGGGACAGAGCTACGAGCAGTACTTC
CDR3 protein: CASSYAVPGQSYEQYF

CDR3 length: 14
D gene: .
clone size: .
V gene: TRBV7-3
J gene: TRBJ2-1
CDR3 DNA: TGTGCCAGCAGCCCAGGGATTGTAGTAAATGAGCAGTTCTTC
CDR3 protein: CASSPGIVVNEQFF

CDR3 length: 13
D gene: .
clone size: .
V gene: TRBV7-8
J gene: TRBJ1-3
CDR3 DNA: TGTGCCAGCAGCTCCCAGGGTCAAAACACCATATATTTT
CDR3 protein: CASSSQGQNTIYF

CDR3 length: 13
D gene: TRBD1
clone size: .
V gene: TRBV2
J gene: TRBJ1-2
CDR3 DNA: TGTGCCAGCAGTACGACAGGGTACTATGGCTACACCTTC
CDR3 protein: CASSTTGYYGYTF

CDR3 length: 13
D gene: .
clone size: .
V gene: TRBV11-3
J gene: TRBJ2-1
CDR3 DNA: TGTGCCAGCAGTTCAGCAGGGGCAGGTGAGCAGTTCTTC
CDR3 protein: CASSSAGAGEQFF

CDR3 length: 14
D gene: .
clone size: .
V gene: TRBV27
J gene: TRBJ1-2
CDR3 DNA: TGTGCCAGCAGTTTAACAGGCCTCAACTATGGCTACACCTTC
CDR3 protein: CASSLTGLNYGYTF

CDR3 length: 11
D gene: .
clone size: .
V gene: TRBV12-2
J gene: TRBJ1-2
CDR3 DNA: TGTGCAAGTCGCTTAATTAGAGGCTACACCTTC
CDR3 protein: CASRLIRGYTF

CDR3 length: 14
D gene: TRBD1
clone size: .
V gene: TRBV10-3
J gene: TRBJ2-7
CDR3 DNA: TGTGCCATCAGTGAAAAGGGACAGGGAGGCGAGCAGTACTTC
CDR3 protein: CAISEKGQGGEQYF

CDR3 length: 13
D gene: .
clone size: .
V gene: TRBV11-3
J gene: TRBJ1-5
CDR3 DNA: TGTGCCAGCAGCTTAGATCTAAATCAGCCCCAGCATTTT
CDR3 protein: CASSLDLNQPQHF

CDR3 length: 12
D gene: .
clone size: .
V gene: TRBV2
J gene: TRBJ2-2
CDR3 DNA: TGTGCCAGCAGTCGTCCCACCGGGGAGCTGTTTTTT
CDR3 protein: CASSRPTGELFF

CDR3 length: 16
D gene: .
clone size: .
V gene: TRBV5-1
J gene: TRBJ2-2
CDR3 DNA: TGCGCCAGCAGCTTGGCAGGGGGGTTGAACACCGGGGAGCTGTTTTTT
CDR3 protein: CASSLAGGLNTGELFF

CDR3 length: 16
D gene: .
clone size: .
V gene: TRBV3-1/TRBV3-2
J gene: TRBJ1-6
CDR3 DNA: TGTGCCAGCAGCCTCGGGGGGACTGGGGCTTCTTCACCCCTCCACTTT
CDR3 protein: CASSLGGTGASSPLHF

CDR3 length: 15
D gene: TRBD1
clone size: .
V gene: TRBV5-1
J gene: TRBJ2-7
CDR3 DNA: TGCGCCAGCAGCCCCAGGACAGGGGGCACGAACGAGCAGTACTTC
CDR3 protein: CASSPRTGGTNEQYF

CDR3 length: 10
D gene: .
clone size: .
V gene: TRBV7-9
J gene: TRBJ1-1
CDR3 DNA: TGTGCCACGCACCACGAGGTAGCTTTCTTT
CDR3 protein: CATHHEVAFF

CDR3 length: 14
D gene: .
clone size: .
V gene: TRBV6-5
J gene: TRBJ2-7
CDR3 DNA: TGTGCCAGCAGTTACTCGGACATAGAATACGAGCAGTACTTC
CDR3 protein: CASSYSDIEYEQYF

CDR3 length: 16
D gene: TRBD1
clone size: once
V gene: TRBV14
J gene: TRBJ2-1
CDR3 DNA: TGTGCCAGCAGCCAAGATCTAGGGACAGCTTACAATGAGCAGTTCTTC
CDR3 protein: CASSQDLGTAYNEQFF

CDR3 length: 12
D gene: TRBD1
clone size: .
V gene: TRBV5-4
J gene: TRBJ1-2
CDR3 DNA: TGTGCCACAAGACAGGGTAACTATGGCTACACCTTC
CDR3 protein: CATRQGNYGYTF

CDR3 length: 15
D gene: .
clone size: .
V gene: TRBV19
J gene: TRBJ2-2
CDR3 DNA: TGTGCCAGTAGTATTTACAGGAGCAACACCGGGGAGCTGTTTTTT
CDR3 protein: CASSIYRSNTGELFF

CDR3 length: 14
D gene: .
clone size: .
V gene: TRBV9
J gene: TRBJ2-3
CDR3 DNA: TGTGCCAGCAGCGTAGATGTGTTCGGAGATACGCAGTATTTT
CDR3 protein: CASSVDVFGDTQYF

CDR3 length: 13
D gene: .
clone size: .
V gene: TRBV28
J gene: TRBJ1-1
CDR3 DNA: TGTGCCAGCACGGACAGCTTGAACACTGAAGCTTTCTTT
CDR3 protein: CASTDSLNTEAFF

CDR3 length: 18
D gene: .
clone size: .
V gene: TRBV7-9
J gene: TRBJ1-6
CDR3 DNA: TGTGCCAGCAGCCCCCGGGCAGGGTCAATCTCCTATAATTCACCCCTCCACTTT
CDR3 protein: CASSPRAGSISYNSPLHF

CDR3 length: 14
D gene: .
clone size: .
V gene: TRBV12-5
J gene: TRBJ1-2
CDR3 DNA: TGTGCTAGTGCGCCGGGACACCTTCGGACTGGCTACACCTTC
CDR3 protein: CASAPGHLRTGYTF

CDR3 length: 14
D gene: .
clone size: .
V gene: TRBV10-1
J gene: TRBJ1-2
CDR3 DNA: TGCGCCAGCAGCCCTACAGGTTGGGGCTATGGCTACACCTTC
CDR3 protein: CASSPTGWGYGYTF

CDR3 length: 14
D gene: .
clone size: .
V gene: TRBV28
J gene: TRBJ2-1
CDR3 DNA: TGTGCCAGCAGTTTAAGACGGGACTACAATGAGCAGTTCTTC
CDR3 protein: CASSLRRDYNEQFF

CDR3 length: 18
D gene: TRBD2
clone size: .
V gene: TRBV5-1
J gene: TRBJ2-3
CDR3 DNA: TGCGCCAGCAGCTTGGGAGTACTAGCGGGTTCTGGCACAGATACGCAGTATTTT
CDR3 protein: CASSLGVLAGSGTDTQYF

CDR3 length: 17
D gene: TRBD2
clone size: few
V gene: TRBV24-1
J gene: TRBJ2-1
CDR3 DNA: TGTGCCACCAGTGATTCCGGACTAGCGGGAGCCTACAATGAGCAGTTCTTC
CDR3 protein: CATSDSGLAGAYNEQFF

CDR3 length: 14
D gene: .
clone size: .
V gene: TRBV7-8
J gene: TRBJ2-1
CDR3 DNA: TGTGCCAGCAGCAACCCGGGGTCCGCTCGGGAGCAGTTCTTC
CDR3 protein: CASSNPGSAREQFF

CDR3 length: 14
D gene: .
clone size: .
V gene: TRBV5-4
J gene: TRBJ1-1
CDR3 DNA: TGTGCCAGCAGAAAAAACAGCCAGAACACTGAAGCTTTCTTT
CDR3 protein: CASRKNSQNTEAFF